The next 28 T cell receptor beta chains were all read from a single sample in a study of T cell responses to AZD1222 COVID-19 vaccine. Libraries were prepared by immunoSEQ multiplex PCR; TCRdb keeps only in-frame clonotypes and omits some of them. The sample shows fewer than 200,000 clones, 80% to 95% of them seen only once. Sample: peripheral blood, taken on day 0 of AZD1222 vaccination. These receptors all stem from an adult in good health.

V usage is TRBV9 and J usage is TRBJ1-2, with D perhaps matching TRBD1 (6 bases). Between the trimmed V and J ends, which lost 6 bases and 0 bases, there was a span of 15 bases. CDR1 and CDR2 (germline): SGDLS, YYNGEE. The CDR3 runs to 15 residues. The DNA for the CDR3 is TGTGCCAGCAACTCGGGGGCGCAGACTAACTATGGCTACACCTTC. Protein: CASNSGAQTNYGYTF.

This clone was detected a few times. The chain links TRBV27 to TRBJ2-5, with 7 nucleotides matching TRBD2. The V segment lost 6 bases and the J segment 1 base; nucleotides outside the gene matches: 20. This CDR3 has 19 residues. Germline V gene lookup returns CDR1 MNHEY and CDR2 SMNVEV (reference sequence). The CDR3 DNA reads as TGTGCCAGCAGAAAATTAGCTTCGGCGGGAGTGGGGATCCAAGAGACCCAGTACTTC. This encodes CASRKLASAGVGIQETQYF.

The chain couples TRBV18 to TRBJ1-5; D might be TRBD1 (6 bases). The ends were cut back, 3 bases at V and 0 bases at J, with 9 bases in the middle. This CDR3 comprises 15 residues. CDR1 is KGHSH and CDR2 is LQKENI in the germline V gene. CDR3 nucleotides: TGTGCCAGCTCACCGAACAGGGCTAGCAATCAGCCCCAGCATTTT. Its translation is CASSPNRASNQPQHF. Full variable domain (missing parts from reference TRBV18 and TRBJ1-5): NAGVMQNPRHLVRRRGQEARLRCSPMKGHSHVYWYRQLPEEGLKFMVYLQKENIIDESGMPKERFSAEFPKEGPSILRIQQVVRGDSAAYFCASSPNRASNQPQHFGDGTRLSIL.

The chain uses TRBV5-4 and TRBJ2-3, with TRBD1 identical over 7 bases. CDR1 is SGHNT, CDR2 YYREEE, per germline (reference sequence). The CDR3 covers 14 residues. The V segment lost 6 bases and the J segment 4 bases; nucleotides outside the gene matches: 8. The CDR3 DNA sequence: TGTGCCAGCACCTTACAGGGGCCCTCAGATACGCAGTATTTT. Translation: CASTLQGPSDTQYF.

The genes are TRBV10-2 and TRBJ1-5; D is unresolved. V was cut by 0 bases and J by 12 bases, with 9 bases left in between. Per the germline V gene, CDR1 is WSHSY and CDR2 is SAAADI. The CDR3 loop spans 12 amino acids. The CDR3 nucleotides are TGCGCCAGCAGTGAGTCGTTGGGTAGCCAGCATTTT. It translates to CASSESLGSQHF.

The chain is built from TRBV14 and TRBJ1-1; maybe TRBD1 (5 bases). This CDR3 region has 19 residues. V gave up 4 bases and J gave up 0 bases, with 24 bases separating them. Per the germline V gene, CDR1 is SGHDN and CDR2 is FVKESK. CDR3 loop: CASSLGTQRNNPLNTEAFF. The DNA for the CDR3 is TGTGCCAGCAGCCTAGGGACCCAAAGGAACAACCCCTTGAACACTGAAGCTTTCTTT.

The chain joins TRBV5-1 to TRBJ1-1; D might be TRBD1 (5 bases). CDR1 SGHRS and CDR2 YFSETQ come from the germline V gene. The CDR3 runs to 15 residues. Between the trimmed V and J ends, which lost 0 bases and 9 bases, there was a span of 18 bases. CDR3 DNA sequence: TGCGCCAGCAGCTTGGTTACAGGAAGGTCCGCTAAAGCTTTCTTT. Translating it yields CASSLVTGRSAKAFF.

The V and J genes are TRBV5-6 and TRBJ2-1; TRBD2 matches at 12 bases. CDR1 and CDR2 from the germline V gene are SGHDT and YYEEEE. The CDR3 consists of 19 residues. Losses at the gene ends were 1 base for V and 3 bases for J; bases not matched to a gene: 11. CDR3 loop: CASSLLTSGSYGLYNEQFF. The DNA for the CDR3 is TGTGCCAGCAGCTTGTTGACTAGCGGGAGTTACGGCCTCTACAATGAGCAGTTCTTC.

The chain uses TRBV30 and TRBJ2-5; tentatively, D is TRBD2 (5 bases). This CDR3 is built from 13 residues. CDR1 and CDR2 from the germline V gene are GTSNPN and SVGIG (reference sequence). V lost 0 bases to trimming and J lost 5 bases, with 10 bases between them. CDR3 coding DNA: TGTGCCTGGAGTGTACTAGGACTCGAGACCCAGTACTTC. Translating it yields CAWSVLGLETQYF. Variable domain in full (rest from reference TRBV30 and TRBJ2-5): SQTIHQWPATLVQPVGSPLSLECTVEGTSNPNLYWYRQAAGRGLQLLFYSVGIGQISSEVPQNLSASRPQDRQFILSSKKLLLSDSGFYLCAWSVLGLETQYFGPGTRLLVL.

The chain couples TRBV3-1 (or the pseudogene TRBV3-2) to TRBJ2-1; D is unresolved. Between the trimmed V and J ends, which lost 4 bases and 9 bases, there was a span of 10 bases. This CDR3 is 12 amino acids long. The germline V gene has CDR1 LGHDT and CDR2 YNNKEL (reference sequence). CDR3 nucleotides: TGTGCCAGCAGCCCCGGTGCGGCTGAGCAGTTCTTC. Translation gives CASSPGAAEQFF.

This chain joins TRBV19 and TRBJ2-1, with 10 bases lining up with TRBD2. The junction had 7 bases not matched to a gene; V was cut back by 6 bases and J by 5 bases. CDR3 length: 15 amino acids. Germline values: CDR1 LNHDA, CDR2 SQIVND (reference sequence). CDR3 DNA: TGTGCCAGTAGGGAACTAGCGGGGTACAACAATGAGCAGTTCTTC. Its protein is CASRELAGYNNEQFF.

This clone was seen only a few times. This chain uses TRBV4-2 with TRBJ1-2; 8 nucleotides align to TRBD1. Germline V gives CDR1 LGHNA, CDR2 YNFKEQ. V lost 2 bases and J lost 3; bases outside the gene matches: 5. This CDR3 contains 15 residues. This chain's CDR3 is CASSQHVTGDYGYTF. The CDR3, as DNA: TGTGCCAGCAGCCAACACGTGACAGGGGACTATGGCTACACCTTC.

This CDR3 reads CASKGRLSLSTEAFF. As DNA, the CDR3 is TGTGCCAGCAAAGGACGGCTCTCGTTGAGCACTGAAGCTTTCTTT. The chain employs TRBV7-2 and TRBJ1-1; unclear D gene. Germline CDR1 and CDR2: SGHTA and FQGNSA. The CDR3 is 15 residues long. The V and J ends lost 7 bases and 4 bases respectively, with 19 bases between them.

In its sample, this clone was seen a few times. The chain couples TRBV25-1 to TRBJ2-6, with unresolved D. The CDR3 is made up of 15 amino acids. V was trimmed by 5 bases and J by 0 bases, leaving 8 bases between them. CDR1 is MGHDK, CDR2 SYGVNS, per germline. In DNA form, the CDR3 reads TGTGCCAGCAGTTACGGGTACTCTGGGGCCAACGTCCTGACTTTC. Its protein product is CASSYGYSGANVLTF.

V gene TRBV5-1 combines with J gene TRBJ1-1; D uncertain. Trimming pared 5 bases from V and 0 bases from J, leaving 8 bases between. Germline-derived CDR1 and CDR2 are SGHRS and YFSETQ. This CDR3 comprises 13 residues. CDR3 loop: CASRNGMNTEAFF. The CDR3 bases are TGCGCCAGCAGGAATGGGATGAACACTGAAGCTTTCTTT.

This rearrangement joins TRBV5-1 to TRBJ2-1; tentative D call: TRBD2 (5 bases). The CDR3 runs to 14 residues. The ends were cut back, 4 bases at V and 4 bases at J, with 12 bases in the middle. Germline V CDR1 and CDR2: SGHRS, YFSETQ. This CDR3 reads CASSPEAVYNEQFF. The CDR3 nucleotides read TGCGCCAGCAGCCCGGAGGCAGTGTACAATGAGCAGTTCTTC.

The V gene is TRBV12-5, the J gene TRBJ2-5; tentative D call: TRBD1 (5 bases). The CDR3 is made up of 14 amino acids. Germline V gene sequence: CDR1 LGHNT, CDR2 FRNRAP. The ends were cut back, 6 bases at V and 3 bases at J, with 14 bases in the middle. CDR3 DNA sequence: TGTGCTAGTGGCAAGCAGGGCACGAAAGAGACCCAGTACTTC. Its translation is CASGKQGTKETQYF. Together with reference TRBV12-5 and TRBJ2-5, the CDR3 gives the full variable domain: DARVTQTPRHKVTEMGQEVTMRCQPILGHNTVFWYRQTMMQGLELLAYFRNRAPLDDSGMPKDRFSAEMPDATLATLKIQPSEPRDSAVYFCASGKQGTKETQYFGPGTRLLVL.

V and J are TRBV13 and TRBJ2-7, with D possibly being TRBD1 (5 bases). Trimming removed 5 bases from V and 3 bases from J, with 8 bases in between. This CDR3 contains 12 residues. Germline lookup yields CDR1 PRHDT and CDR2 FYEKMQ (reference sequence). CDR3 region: CASSQGFYEQYF. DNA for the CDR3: TGTGCCAGCAGCCAGGGTTTCTACGAGCAGTACTTC.

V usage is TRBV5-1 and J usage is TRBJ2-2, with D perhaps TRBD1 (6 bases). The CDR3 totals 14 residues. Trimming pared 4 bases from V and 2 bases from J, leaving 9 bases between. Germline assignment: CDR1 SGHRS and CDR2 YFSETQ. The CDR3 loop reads CASSKDRNTGELFF. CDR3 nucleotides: TGCGCCAGCAGCAAGGACAGAAACACCGGGGAGCTGTTTTTT.

CDR3 nucleotide sequence: TGTGCCAGCAGCCCAACTAGTTTGGAGACCCAGTACTTC. The encoded protein is CASSPTSLETQYF. V usage is TRBV5-4 and J usage is TRBJ2-5; weak D call: TRBD2 (5 bases). Germline values: CDR1 SGHNT, CDR2 YYREEE (reference sequence). Trimming took off 4 bases at V and 5 bases at J, with 12 bases between the two ends. The CDR3 has 13 residues.

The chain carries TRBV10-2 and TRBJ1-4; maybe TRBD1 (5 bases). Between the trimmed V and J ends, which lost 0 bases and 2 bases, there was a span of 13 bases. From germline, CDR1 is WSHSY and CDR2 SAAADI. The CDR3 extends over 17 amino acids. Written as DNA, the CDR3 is TGCGCCAGCAGTGAGTCGATCAGGGTGTCTACTAATGAAAAACTGTTTTTT. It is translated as CASSESIRVSTNEKLFF.

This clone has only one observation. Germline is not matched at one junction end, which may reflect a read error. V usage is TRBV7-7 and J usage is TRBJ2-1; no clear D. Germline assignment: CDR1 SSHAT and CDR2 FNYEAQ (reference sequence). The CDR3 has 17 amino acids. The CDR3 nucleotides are TGTGCTAGCAGTGATGATCCCGGACCTAGCTCCTACAATGAGCAGTTCTTC. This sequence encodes CASSDDPGPSSYNEQFF.

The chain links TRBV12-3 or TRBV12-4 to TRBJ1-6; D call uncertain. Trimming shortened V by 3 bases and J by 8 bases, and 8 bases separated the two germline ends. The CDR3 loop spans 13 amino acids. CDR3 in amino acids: CASSFRGDSPLHF. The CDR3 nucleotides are TGTGCCAGCAGTTTTCGCGGGGATTCACCCCTCCACTTT.

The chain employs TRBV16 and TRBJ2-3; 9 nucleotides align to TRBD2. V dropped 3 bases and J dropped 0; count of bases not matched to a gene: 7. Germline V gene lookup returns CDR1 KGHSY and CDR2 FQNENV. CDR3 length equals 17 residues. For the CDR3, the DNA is TGTGCCAGCAGCCAGCCTCTAGCGGGACCTAGCACAGATACGCAGTATTTT. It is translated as CASSQPLAGPSTDTQYF.

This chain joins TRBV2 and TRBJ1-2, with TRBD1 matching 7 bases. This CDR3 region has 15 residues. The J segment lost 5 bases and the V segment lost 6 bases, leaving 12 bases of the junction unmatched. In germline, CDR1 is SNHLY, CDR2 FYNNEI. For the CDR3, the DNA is TGTGCCAGCAGCCGGACGGGACAGAAAAAGTATGGCTACACCTTC. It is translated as CASSRTGQKKYGYTF. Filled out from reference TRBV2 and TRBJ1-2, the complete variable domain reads EPEVTQTPSHQVTQMGQEVILRCVPISNHLYFYWYRQILGQKVEFLVSFYNNEISEKSEIFDDQFSVERPDGSNFTLKIRSTKLEDSAMYFCASSRTGQKKYGYTFGSGTRLTVV.

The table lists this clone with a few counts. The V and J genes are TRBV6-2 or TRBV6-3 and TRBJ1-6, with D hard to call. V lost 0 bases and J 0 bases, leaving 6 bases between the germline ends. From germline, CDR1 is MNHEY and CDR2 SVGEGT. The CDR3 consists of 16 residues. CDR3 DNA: TGTGCCAGCAGTTACTCGGGGAGCTCCTATAATTCACCCCTCCACTTT. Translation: CASSYSGSSYNSPLHF.

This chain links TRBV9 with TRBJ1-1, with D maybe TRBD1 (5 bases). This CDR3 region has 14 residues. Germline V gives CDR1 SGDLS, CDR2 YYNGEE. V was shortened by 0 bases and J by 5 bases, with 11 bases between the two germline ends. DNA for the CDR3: TGTGCCAGCAGCGTAGAACCCAGGGATACTGAAGCTTTCTTT. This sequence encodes CASSVEPRDTEAFF.

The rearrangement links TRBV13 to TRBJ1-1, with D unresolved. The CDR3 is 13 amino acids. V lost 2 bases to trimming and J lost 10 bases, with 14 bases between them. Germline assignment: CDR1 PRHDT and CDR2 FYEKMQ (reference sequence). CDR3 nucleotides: TGTGCCAGCAGCTTAAAGCTCATCAAGGGAGCTTTCTTT. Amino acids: CASSLKLIKGAFF.